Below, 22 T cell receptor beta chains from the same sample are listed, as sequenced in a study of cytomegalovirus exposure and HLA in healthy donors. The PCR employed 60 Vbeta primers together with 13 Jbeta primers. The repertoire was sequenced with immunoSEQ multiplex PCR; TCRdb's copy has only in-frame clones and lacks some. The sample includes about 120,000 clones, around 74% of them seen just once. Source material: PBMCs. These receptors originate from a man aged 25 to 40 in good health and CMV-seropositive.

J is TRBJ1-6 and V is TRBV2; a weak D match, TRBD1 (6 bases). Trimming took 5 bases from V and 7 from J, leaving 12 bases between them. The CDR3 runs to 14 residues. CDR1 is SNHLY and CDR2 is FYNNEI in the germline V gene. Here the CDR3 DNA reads TGTGCCAGCAGTCCTGGACAGATGAATTCACCCCTCCACTTT. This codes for CASSPGQMNSPLHF.

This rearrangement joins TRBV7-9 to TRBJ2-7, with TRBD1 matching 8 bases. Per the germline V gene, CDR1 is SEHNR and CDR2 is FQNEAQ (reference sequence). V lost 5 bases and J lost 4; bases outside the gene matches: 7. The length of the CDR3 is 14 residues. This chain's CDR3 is CASSPPGQGYEQYF. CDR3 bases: TGTGCCAGCAGCCCACCCGGACAGGGATACGAGCAGTACTTC. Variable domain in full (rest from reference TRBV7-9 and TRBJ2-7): DTGVSQNPRHKITKRGQNVTFRCDPISEHNRLYWYRQTLGQGPEFLTYFQNEAQLEKSRLLSDRFSAERPKGSFSTLEIQRTEQGDSAMYLCASSPPGQGYEQYFGPGTRLTVT.

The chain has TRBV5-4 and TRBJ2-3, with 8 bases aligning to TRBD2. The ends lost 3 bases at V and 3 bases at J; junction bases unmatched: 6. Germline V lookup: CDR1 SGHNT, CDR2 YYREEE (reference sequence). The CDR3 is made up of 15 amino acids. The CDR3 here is CASSSRGGGTDTQYF. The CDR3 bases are TGTGCCAGCAGCTCTCGGGGGGGCGGGACAGATACGCAGTATTTT.

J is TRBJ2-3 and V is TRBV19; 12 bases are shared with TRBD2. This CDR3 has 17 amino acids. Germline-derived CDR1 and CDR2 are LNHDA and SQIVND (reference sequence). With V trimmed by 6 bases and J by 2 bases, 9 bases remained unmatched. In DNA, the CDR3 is TGTGCCAGTAGCTTATCCTCTAGCGGGGGGGCCACAGATACGCAGTATTTT. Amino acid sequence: CASSLSSSGGATDTQYF.

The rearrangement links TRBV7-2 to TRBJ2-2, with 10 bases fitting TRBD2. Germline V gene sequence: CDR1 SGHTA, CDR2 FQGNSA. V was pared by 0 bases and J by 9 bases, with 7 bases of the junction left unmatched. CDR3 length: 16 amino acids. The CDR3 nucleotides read TGTGCCAGCAGCTTAGCTCCAGCGGGGGGGGGCTGGGAGCTGTTTTTT. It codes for CASSLAPAGGGWELFF.

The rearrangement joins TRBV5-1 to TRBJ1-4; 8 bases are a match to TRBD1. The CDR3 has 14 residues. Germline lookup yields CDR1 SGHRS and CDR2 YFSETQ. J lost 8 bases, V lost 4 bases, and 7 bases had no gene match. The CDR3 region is CASSPDRDGEKLFF. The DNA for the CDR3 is TGCGCCAGCAGCCCGGACAGGGACGGGGAAAAACTGTTTTTT.

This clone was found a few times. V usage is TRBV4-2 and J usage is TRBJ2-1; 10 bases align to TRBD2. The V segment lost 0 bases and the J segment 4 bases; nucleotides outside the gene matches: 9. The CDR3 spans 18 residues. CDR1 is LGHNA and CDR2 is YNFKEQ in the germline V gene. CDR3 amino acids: CASSQDERLAGVYNEQFF. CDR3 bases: TGTGCCAGCAGCCAAGATGAGAGGCTAGCGGGGGTATACAATGAGCAGTTCTTC.

In nucleotides, the CDR3 is TGTGCCAGCACCTCAGAAGGGACTAGCGGGGGTTACGAAGAGACCCAGTACTTC. Its translation: CASTSEGTSGGYEETQYF. The genes are TRBV7-9 and TRBJ2-5, with 14 bases identical to TRBD2. CDR3 length: 18 residues. Germline V CDR1 and CDR2: SEHNR, FQNEAQ (reference sequence). Trimming took 7 bases from V and 3 from J; bases not matched to a gene: 13. Full variable domain (rest looked up from reference TRBV7-9 and TRBJ2-5): DTGVSQNPRHKITKRGQNVTFRCDPISEHNRLYWYRQTLGQGPEFLTYFQNEAQLEKSRLLSDRFSAERPKGSFSTLEIQRTEQGDSAMYLCASTSEGTSGGYEETQYFGPGTRLLVL.

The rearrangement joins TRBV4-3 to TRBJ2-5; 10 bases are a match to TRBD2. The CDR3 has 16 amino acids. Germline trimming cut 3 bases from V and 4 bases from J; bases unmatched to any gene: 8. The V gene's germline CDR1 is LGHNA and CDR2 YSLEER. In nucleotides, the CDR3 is TGCGCCAGCAGCCAGGAAGCGGGGGGGCGATTAGAGACCCAGTACTTC. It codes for CASSQEAGGRLETQYF.

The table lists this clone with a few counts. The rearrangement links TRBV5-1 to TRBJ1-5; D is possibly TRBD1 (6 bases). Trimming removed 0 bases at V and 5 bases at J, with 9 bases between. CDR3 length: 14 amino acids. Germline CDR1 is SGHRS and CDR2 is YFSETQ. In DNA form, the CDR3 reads TGCGCCAGCAGCTTGGCAGGGGACGATCAGCCCCAGCATTTT. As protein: CASSLAGDDQPQHF. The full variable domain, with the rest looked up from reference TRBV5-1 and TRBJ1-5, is KAGVTQTPRYLIKTRGQQVTLSCSPISGHRSVSWYQQTPGQGLQFLFEYFSETQRNKGNFPGRFSGRQFSNSRSEMNVSTLELGDSALYLCASSLAGDDQPQHFGDGTRLSIL.

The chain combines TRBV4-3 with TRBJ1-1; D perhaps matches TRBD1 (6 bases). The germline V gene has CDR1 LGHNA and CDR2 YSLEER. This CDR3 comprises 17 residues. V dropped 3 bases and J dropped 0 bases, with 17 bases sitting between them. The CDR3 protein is CASSQARVQGVNTEAFF. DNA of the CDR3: TGCGCCAGCAGCCAGGCCCGGGTACAGGGAGTGAACACTGAAGCTTTCTTT.

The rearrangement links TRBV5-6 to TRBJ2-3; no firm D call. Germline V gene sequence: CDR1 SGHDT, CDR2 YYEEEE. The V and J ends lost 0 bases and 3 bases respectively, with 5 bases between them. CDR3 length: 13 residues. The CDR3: CASSLVQTDTQYF. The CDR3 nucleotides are TGTGCCAGCAGCTTGGTACAAACAGATACGCAGTATTTT.

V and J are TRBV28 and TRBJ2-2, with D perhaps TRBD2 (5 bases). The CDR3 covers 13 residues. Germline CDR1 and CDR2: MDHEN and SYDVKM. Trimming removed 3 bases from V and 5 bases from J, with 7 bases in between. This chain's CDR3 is CASSFGGTGELFF. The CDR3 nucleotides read TGTGCCAGCAGTTTCGGAGGTACCGGGGAGCTGTTTTTT. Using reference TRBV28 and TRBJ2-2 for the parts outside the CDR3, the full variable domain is DVKVTQSSRYLVKRTGEKVFLECVQDMDHENMFWYRQDPGLGLRLIYFSYDVKMKEKGDIPEGYSVSREKKERFSLILESASTNQTSMYLCASSFGGTGELFFGEGSRLTVL.

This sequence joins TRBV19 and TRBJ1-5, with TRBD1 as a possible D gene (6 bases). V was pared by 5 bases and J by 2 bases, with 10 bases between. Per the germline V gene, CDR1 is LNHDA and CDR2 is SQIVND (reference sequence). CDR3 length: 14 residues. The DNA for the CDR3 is TGTGCCAGTAGTCCCCGACAGGGCAATCAGCCCCAGCATTTT. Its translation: CASSPRQGNQPQHF.

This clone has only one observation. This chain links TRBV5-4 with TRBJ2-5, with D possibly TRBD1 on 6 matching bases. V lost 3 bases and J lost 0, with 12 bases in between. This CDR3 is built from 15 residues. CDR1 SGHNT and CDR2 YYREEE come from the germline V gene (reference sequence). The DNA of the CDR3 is TGTGCCAGCAGCTCTGGGTGGGACAACCAAGAGACCCAGTACTTC. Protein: CASSSGWDNQETQYF.

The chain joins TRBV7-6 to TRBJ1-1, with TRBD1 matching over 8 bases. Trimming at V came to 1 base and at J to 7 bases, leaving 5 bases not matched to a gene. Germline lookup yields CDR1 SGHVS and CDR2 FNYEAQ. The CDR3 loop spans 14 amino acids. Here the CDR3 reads CASSLGTGWNEAFF. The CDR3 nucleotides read TGTGCCAGCAGCTTAGGGACAGGGTGGAATGAAGCTTTCTTT.

This CDR3 is CASSLDGGYNSPLHF. CDR3 nucleotide sequence: TGCGCCAGCAGCTTGGATGGGGGGTATAATTCACCCCTCCACTTT. The chain combines TRBV5-1 with TRBJ1-6; D is perhaps TRBD1 (5 bases). The V end was cut by 0 bases, the J end by 4 bases, with 8 bases between. The germline V gene has CDR1 SGHRS and CDR2 YFSETQ. The CDR3 is made up of 15 amino acids.

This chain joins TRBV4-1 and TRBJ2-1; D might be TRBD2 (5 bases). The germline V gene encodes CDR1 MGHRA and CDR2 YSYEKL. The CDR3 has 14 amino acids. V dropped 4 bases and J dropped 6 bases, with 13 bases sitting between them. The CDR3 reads CASSPGLPPNEQFF. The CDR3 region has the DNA TGCGCCAGCAGCCCTGGACTTCCTCCCAATGAGCAGTTCTTC.

The CDR3 here is CASSARDRLNLHGYTF. Written as DNA, the CDR3 is TGTGCCAGCAGTGCTCGGGACAGATTAAACCTTCATGGCTACACCTTC. The V gene is TRBV28, the J gene TRBJ1-2; 7 nucleotides match TRBD1. In germline, CDR1 is MDHEN, CDR2 SYDVKM. This CDR3 region has 16 residues. The ends lost 5 bases at V and 6 bases at J; junction bases unmatched: 15.

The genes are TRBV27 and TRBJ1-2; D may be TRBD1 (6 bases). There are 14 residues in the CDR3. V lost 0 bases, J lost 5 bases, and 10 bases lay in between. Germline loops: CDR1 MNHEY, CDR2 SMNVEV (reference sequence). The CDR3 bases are TGTGCCAGCAGTTTATCGGCAGGGGTTTATGGCTACACCTTC. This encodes CASSLSAGVYGYTF.

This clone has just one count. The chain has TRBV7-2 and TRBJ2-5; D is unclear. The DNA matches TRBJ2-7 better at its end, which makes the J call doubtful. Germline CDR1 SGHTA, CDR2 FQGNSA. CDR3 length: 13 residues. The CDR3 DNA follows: TGTGCCAGCAGCTTCCCTGGTTCCTACGAGCAGTACTTC. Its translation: CASSFPGSYEQYF.

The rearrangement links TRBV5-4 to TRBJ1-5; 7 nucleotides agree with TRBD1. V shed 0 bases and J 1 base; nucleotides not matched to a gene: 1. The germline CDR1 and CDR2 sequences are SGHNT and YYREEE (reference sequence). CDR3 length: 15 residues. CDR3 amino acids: CASSLDRGSNQPQHF. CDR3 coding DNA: TGTGCCAGCAGCTTGGACAGGGGAAGCAATCAGCCCCAGCATTTT.